The next 22 T cell receptor beta chains were all read from a single sample in a study of glioma-infiltrating T cells. The iRepertoire nested amplicon-rescue multiplex PCR amplified TCR alpha and beta CDR3s from RNA. One entry per CDR3 protein, called by TCRdb with MiXCR from the multiplex PCR reads. The sample holds some 120,000 distinct CDR3 sequences, 23% seen once. Material for sequencing was glioma tissue, nonneoplastic brain tissue, or PBMCs (not recorded which). These receptors were taken from a human donor with low-grade glioma or glioblastoma, undergoing nonglioma brain surgery, or in good health (not recorded which).

About this clonotype: At one end the junction does not follow the germline gene, possibly because of a read error. This chain links TRBV29-1 with TRBJ1-5; the D gene is possibly TRBD1 (5 bases). Germline V gene data show CDR1 as SQVTM and CDR2 as ANQGSEA. CDR3 length: 13 amino acids. The CDR3 nucleotides are TGCAGCGTTGCGACAGATAGCAGTCAGCCCCAGCATTTT. Protein sequence: CSVATDSSQPQHF.

With regard to this clonotype: Germline is not matched at one junction end, which may reflect a read error. This sequence joins TRBV4-1 and TRBJ1-1, with D uncertain. CDR3 length: 15 amino acids. The germline V gene has CDR1 MGHRA and CDR2 YSYEKL. CDR3 coding DNA: TGCGCCAGCAGCGCTGGAATCCTGATGAACACTGAAGCTTCCTTT. It translates to CASSAGILMNTEASF.

This clonotype was picked up many times. The chain combines TRBV20-1 with TRBJ2-6, with D perhaps matching TRBD2 (6 bases). Trimming shortened V by 5 bases and J by 12 bases, and 14 bases separated the two germline ends. The germline CDR1 and CDR2 sequences are DFQATT and SNEGSKA (reference sequence). The CDR3 totals 12 residues. Written as DNA, the CDR3 is TGCAGTGCTTTGGAGGGAACATCCGTCCTGACTTTC. Protein sequence: CSALEGTSVLTF.

This chain joins TRBV3-1 and TRBJ2-4, with D maybe TRBD2 (5 bases). V lost 0 bases to trimming and J lost 4 bases, with 16 bases between them. The length of the CDR3 is 17 residues. Germline assignment: CDR1 LGHDT and CDR2 YNNKEL (reference sequence). CDR3 in amino acids: CASSQESGLPGKNIQYF. CDR3 DNA sequence: TGTGCCAGCAGCCAAGAAAGCGGACTCCCCGGGAAAAACATTCAGTACTTC.

There are many counts of this clonotype. The chain uses TRBV4-3 and TRBJ2-2, with D unresolved. The CDR3 sequence is 15 residues long. CDR1 LGHNA and CDR2 YSLEER come from the germline V gene. The ends were cut back, 0 bases at V and 4 bases at J, with 9 bases in the middle. This CDR3 reads CASSQEPAGTGELFF. CDR3 DNA: TGCGCCAGCAGCCAAGAGCCCGCTGGCACCGGGGAGCTGTTTTTT.

In its sample, this clonotype was seen many times. The genes are TRBV24-1 and TRBJ2-3; 8 bases map to TRBD1. The germline V gene encodes CDR1 KGHDR and CDR2 SFDVKD. V dropped 9 bases and J dropped 6; count of bases not matched to a gene: 7. The CDR3 loop spans 13 amino acids. DNA for the CDR3: TGTGCCACCGAAGACAGGGGCGGCGATACGCAGTATTTT. Translated: CATEDRGGDTQYF.

This clonotype occurred once. A much larger clone is a single base away; this may be a read error. The chain joins TRBV7-2 to TRBJ2-3; D gene unclear. There are 15 residues in the CDR3. V lost 2 bases, J lost 5 bases, and 14 bases lay in between. Germline assignment: CDR1 SGHTA and CDR2 FQGNSA. For the CDR3, the DNA is TGTGCCAGCAGCTTATCCCCAGTGGGCAGAGATACGCAGTATTTT. It is translated as CASSLSPVGRDTQYF.

This clonotype was seen many times. The chain joins TRBV7-9 to TRBJ1-6; D is undetermined. The V and J ends lost 1 base and 8 bases respectively, with 15 bases between them. The CDR3 loop spans 16 amino acids. Germline V gene lookup returns CDR1 SEHNR and CDR2 FQNEAQ (reference sequence). CDR3 in amino acids: CASSLGAGGVDSPLHF. In DNA form, the CDR3 reads TGTGCCAGCAGCTTAGGGGCAGGTGGTGTAGATTCACCCCTCCACTTT.

Comments on this clonotype: A much larger clone lies one base from this, so it may be a read error. This rearrangement joins TRBV11-2 to TRBJ1-2; D gene ambiguous. The CDR3 is 13 amino acids. V lost 2 bases and J lost 2, with 6 bases in between. Per germline, CDR1 SGHAT and CDR2 FQNNGV. In DNA, the CDR3 is TGTGCCAGCAGCTTATCGTGGAACTATGGCTACACCTTC. It encodes CASSLSWNYGYTF.

Many counts were recorded for this clonotype. CDR3 amino acids: CASSQDLGSVGYEQYF. The CDR3 nucleotides are TGTGCCAGCAGCCAAGATCTTGGTTCGGTGGGCTACGAGCAGTACTTC. The V gene is TRBV4-2, the J gene TRBJ2-7; D not resolved. Germline values: CDR1 LGHNA, CDR2 YNFKEQ. The CDR3 extends over 16 amino acids. The V end lost 0 bases, the J end lost 3 bases, and 15 bases lay between the germline ends.

This clonotype was counted at least ten times. This chain connects TRBV7-2 to TRBJ2-1, with 10 nucleotides matching TRBD2. The V and J ends lost 6 bases and 8 bases, in that order; junction bases with no gene match: 10. This CDR3 contains 15 residues. CDR1 and CDR2 (germline): SGHTA, FQGNSA. CDR3 DNA: TGTGCCAGCAGACCGCCGGGACTAGCGCTTCATGAGCAGTTCTTC. It translates to CASRPPGLALHEQFF.

This clonotype was seen at least ten times. The rearrangement uses TRBV4-1 and TRBJ2-7; 14 positions agree with TRBD2. J was trimmed by 5 bases and V by 0 bases; bases with no gene match: 9. Looked up from germline, CDR1 is MGHRA and CDR2 is YSYEKL. The CDR3 consists of 18 residues. Written as DNA, the CDR3 is TGCGCCAGCAGCCAAGATCCGGGACTAGCGGGAGCAATTGACGAGCAGTACTTC. Its protein is CASSQDPGLAGAIDEQYF.

This clonotype was recorded at least ten times. The chain recombines TRBV7-6 with TRBJ1-1; D uncertain. There are 13 residues in the CDR3. Trimming removed 1 base from V and 5 bases from J, with 8 bases in between. Germline V gene sequence: CDR1 SGHVS, CDR2 FNYEAQ. Here the CDR3 DNA reads TGTGCCAGCAGCTTAGGTCAACGGACTGAAGCTTTCTTT. Amino acids: CASSLGQRTEAFF.

Ten or more counts support this clonotype. V and J are TRBV20-1 and TRBJ1-1, with D perhaps TRBD1 (5 bases). The CDR3 is 14 amino acids. Germline CDR1 and CDR2: DFQATT and SNEGSKA (reference sequence). The V gene lost 6 bases and the J gene lost 0 bases, with 14 bases spanning the gap. CDR3 loop: CSAPLMGVNTEAFF. The DNA of the CDR3 is TGCAGTGCACCGCTCATGGGGGTGAACACTGAAGCTTTCTTT.

On this clonotype: This may come from a read error, since a much larger clone is one base off. The V gene is TRBV7-9, the J gene TRBJ2-7; 9 bases fit TRBD2. CDR1 is SEHNR, CDR2 FQNEAQ, per germline (reference sequence). Trimming removed 0 bases from V and 0 bases from J; junction bases left unmatched: 9. This CDR3 has 18 amino acids. The CDR3 here is CASSLAPRPTSGSYEQYF. The CDR3 DNA is TGTGCCAGCAGCTTAGCGCCAAGGCCGACTAGCGGCTCCTACGAGCAGTACTTC.

By share of the sample, this clonotype is medium-sized. J is TRBJ1-1 and V is TRBV27, with D unclear. CDR1 is MNHEY and CDR2 is SMNVEV in the germline V gene (reference sequence). The CDR3 is 15 amino acids. The V gene lost 2 bases and the J gene lost 2 bases, with 12 bases spanning the gap. CDR3 DNA: TGTGCCAGCAGTTTACGCCGGGATGGAAACACTGAAGCTTTCTTT. Its protein is CASSLRRDGNTEAFF.

V usage is TRBV4-2 and J usage is TRBJ1-4; perhaps TRBD1 as D (6 bases). CDR3 length equals 15 residues. V lost 1 base and J 8 bases, leaving 14 bases between the germline ends. Germline V gene sequence: CDR1 LGHNA, CDR2 YNFKEQ. The DNA of the CDR3 is TGTGCCAGCAGCCAAGTACAGGGTCGCGAAGAAAAACTGTTTTTT. Residues: CASSQVQGREEKLFF.

This clonotype has ten or more counts. At one of its ends the junction is not consistent with the germline gene, which may arise from a read error. The genes are TRBV7-7 and TRBJ2-5; D may match TRBD1 or TRBD2 (5 bases each). The germline CDR1 and CDR2 sequences are SSHAT and FNYEAQ (reference sequence). This CDR3 has 15 amino acids. As DNA, the CDR3 is TGTGCTAGCAGCTTGGGGACCACCTCAGCGGAGACCCAGTACTTC. Amino acid sequence: CASSLGTTSAETQYF.

Ten or more counts support this clonotype. V is TRBV28 and J is TRBJ2-3; no reliable D call. The V end was cut by 3 bases, the J end by 3 bases, with 10 bases between. Germline V CDR1 and CDR2: MDHEN, SYDVKM. This CDR3 contains 14 residues. CDR3 nucleotide sequence: TGTGCCAGCAGTTTGAGAGTAAATACAGATACGCAGTATTTT. Residues: CASSLRVNTDTQYF.

This clonotype has at least ten counts. The chain couples TRBV4-1 to TRBJ2-7, with a tentative D call TRBD1 (6 bases). The ends were cut back, 6 bases at V and 5 bases at J, with 20 bases in the middle. The CDR3 spans 15 residues. Germline CDR1 MGHRA, CDR2 YSYEKL. CDR3 residues: CASSHMDRQRDEQYF. Here the CDR3 DNA reads TGCGCCAGCAGTCACATGGACAGACAAAGGGACGAGCAGTACTTC.

This clonotype was detected once. Being one base from a much bigger clone, this may be a read error. CDR3 protein: CASSPFGLAGGDEQFF. DNA of the CDR3: TGTGCCAGCAGCCCCTTCGGACTAGCGGGAGGGGATGAGCAGTTCTTC. This chain links TRBV7-9 with TRBJ2-1; 15 bases are shared with TRBD2. CDR3 length equals 16 residues. After removal of 5 bases from V and 8 bases from J, the junction contained 7 bases not matched to a gene. Germline lookup yields CDR1 SEHNR and CDR2 FQNEAQ (reference sequence).

The sample holds many counts of this clonotype. The V call is TRBV28, the J call TRBJ2-7; the match to TRBD2 covers 7 bases. The CDR3 covers 15 residues. V was pared by 2 bases and J by 0 bases, with 4 bases of the junction left unmatched. Per the germline V gene, CDR1 is MDHEN and CDR2 is SYDVKM. The CDR3 DNA follows: TGTGCCAGCAGTTTAGGCGGGAGCAGCTCCTACGAGCAGTACTTC. Translated, it gives CASSLGGSSSYEQYF.